The entry that follows covers one T cell receptor (beta chain) sequence. The source of the sample is a study of blood T cell repertoires in COVID-19. About the study: Specimens from acute and convalescent COVID-19 originated in the United States, Italy and Spain. PBMCs, B-cell-depleted T cells, or T cells were the source of the cDNA or gDNA that made up the material.

Original processing methods: Amplification of reference gene primers was used by the study to estimate nucleated cell counts. Sequenced by immunoSEQ multiplex PCR; TCRdb stores in-frame clones only, minus some. V and J calls and clone size are as listed in that table; D and trimming were resolved from the DNA. The sample has about 28,000 clones; more than 80% are singletons. The clonotype was recovered from a human donor in a cohort sampled during active COVID-19. Sequenced: peripheral blood.

The CDR3: CSAKDTPGYTF. In DNA form, the CDR3 reads TGCAGTGCTAAGGACACCCCCGGCTACACCTTC. The chain employs TRBV20-1 and TRBJ1-2; D is possibly TRBD1 (5 bases). CDR3 size: 11 residues. Germline V gene lookup returns CDR1 DFQATT and CDR2 SNEGSKA (reference sequence). V was clipped by 4 bases and J by 8 bases, with 11 bases between them.